This T cell receptor beta chain came from a study of blood T cell repertoires in COVID-19. As for the study in general: Researchers got acute and convalescent COVID-19 samples from the United States, Italy and Spain. The cDNA or gDNA used as material had been derived from T cells, B-cell-depleted T cells, or PBMCs.

Methods used by the authors: Using reference gene primer amplification, nucleated cell counts were estimated. The repertoire was sequenced with immunoSEQ multiplex PCR; TCRdb's copy has only in-frame clones and lacks some. V and J calls and clone size are as listed in that table; D and trimming were resolved from the DNA. The sample carries under 150,000 clones, approximately 90% recorded once. V lost 4 bases and J lost 7, with 14 bases in between. Germline V gene sequence: CDR1 MGHDK, CDR2 SYGVNS. This CDR3 has 14 amino acids. Specimen: peripheral blood. This sequence joins TRBV25-1 and TRBJ2-1; a possible D gene is TRBD2 (6 bases). The receptor's source is a human donor in a cohort sampled during active COVID-19. The CDR3 sequence: CASSAQGLVNEQFF. In nucleotides, the CDR3 is TGTGCCAGCAGTGCCCAGGGACTGGTAAATGAGCAGTTCTTC.